This TCR beta chain originates from a study of OX40 agonist ivuxolimab in advanced cancers. Study-wide background: Administration of intravenous ivuxolimab to patients occurred every 2 weeks at 0.01 to 10 mg/kg. Patients in dose escalation had liver, melanoma, kidney or head and neck cancers.

In this sample, this clone turned up a few times. The CDR3 length is 13 residues. Trimming removed 5 bases from V and 3 bases from J, with 13 bases in between. CDR1 and CDR2 (germline): GTSNPN, SVGIG (reference sequence). Profiled with immunoSEQ multiplex PCR; TCRdb holds only in-frame clones, not every one. The sample lists over 85,000 clones, about 90% occurring once. The receptor's source is an adult with an advanced solid tumor such as melanoma, head and neck, liver or kidney cancer. This sequence joins TRBV30 and TRBJ1-1; maybe TRBD1 (5 bases). The specimen comprised CD4+ or CD8+ T cells sorted from blood, sampled in a trial of the OX40 agonist ivuxolimab. The CDR3 coding sequence is TGTGCCTGGTCCCGTCTCAGGGACACTGAAGCTTTCTTT. Amino acid sequence: CAWSRLRDTEAFF. Variable domain in full (rest from reference TRBV30 and TRBJ1-1): SQTIHQWPATLVQPVGSPLSLECTVEGTSNPNLYWYRQAAGRGLQLLFYSVGIGQISSEVPQNLSASRPQDRQFILSSKKLLLSDSGFYLCAWSRLRDTEAFFGQGTRLTVV.